A single sample is the source of the 3 T cell receptor beta chains below, sequenced in a study of identifying expanded T cells in peripheral blood. The table came from immunoSEQ multiplex PCR; TCRdb's copy has only in-frame clones and leaves some out. The data contain 50,000 to 60,000 clones, over 75% of them singletons. The sample was blood. These receptors were taken from a person aged 18-70 years in good health.

The chain combines TRBV5-1 with TRBJ2-7; D is undetermined. This CDR3 comprises 11 residues. With 3 bases removed from V and 6 bases from J, the gap between germline ends came to 7 bases. Germline-derived CDR1 and CDR2 are SGHRS and YFSETQ. DNA for the CDR3: TGCGCCAGCAGCTCCCATGTCGAGCAGTACTTC. Protein sequence: CASSSHVEQYF.

The chain links TRBV19 to TRBJ2-3; 7 bases align to TRBD2. There are 15 residues in the CDR3. The V gene's germline CDR1 is LNHDA and CDR2 SQIVND (reference sequence). The J segment lost 2 bases and the V segment lost 6 bases, leaving 8 bases of the junction unmatched. In nucleotides, the CDR3 is TGTGCCAGTAGGAGTAGCGGGTGGTCCACAGATACGCAGTATTTT. Residues: CASRSSGWSTDTQYF.

This clone was picked up a small number of times. The chain joins TRBV9 to TRBJ2-5, with 9 bases matching TRBD2. Germline V gene sequence: CDR1 SGDLS, CDR2 YYNGEE. The J segment lost 4 bases and the V segment lost 4 bases, leaving 14 bases of the junction unmatched. This CDR3 region has 17 residues. The CDR3 reads CASSPHKSSGVPETQYF. The CDR3 nucleotides read TGTGCCAGCAGCCCCCATAAGTCTAGCGGGGTCCCAGAGACCCAGTACTTC.